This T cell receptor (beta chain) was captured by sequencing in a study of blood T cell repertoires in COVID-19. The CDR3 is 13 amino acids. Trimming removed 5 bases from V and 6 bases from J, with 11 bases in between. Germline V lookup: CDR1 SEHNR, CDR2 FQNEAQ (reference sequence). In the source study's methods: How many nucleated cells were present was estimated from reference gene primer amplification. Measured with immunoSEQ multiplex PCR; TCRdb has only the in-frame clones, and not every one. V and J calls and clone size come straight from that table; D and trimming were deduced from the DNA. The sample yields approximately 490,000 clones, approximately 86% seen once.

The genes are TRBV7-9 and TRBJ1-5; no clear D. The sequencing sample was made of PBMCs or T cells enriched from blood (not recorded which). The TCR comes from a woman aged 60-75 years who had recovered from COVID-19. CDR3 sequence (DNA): TGTGCCAGCAGCCCCGCCCTAGGTCAGCCCCAGCATTTT. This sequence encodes CASSPALGQPQHF.